The 18 T cell receptor beta chains given below trace back to one sample, sequenced in a study of blood T cell repertoires in COVID-19 (TCRdb year 2020). Receptor amplification or capture employed the immunoSEQ multiplex PCR assay. The table comes from immuneACCESS by way of TCRdb, which keeps in-frame sequences with V and J called. Part of the clones is missing from these tables; in studies checked, under half for an unresolved V gene and the rest for unknown reasons. The sample yields a few hundred thousand clones; just under 85% were counted once. The ten largest clones represent around 4.1% of the sample. The sample consisted of peripheral blood. These receptors were taken from a woman aged 45-59 years with active or convalescent COVID-19.

With respect to this clone: The junction shows a germline mismatch at one end, possibly a read error. The chain joins TRBV3-1 (or the pseudogene TRBV3-2) to TRBJ2-7; 9 nucleotides align to TRBD2. Germline V gene data show CDR1 as LGHDT and CDR2 as YNNKEL (reference sequence). The CDR3 consists of 15 residues. CDR3 region: CASRQGSSGIYEQYF. The CDR3 DNA reads as TGTGCCAGCAGACAAGGCTCTAGCGGGATATACGAGCAGTACTTC.

Points on this clone: Other nucleotide sequences from this sample produce the same CDR3. The chain has TRBV4-1 and TRBJ2-7; TRBD2 matches 9 bases. Losses at the gene ends were 3 bases for V and 3 bases for J; bases not matched to a gene: 6. The length of the CDR3 is 15 residues. The germline CDR1 and CDR2 sequences are MGHRA and YSYEKL. CDR3 sequence (DNA): TGCGCCAGCAGCCAGGGGCAGCGGGAGGTCTACGAGCAGTACTTC. This encodes CASSQGQREVYEQYF.

The chain employs TRBV5-4 and TRBJ1-2, with D hard to call. Germline-derived CDR1 and CDR2 are SGHNT and YYREEE (reference sequence). V dropped 0 bases and J dropped 0 bases, with 6 bases sitting between them. There are 14 residues in the CDR3. CDR3 amino acids: CASSLGQANYGYTF. The CDR3 DNA reads as TGTGCCAGCAGCTTGGGGCAGGCTAACTATGGCTACACCTTC. Drawing the rest from reference TRBV5-4 and TRBJ1-2, the complete variable domain is ETGVTQSPTHLIKTRGQQVTLRCSSQSGHNTVSWYQQALGQGPQFIFQYYREEENGRGNFPPRFSGLQFPNYSSELNVNALELDDSALYLCASSLGQANYGYTFGSGTRLTVV.

The chain employs TRBV4-1 and TRBJ1-1; D remains ambiguous. The germline V gene encodes CDR1 MGHRA and CDR2 YSYEKL. CDR3 size: 14 residues. V gave up 2 bases and J gave up 5 bases, with 12 bases separating them. As DNA, the CDR3 is TGCGCCAGCAGCCAAAGCCCGGTAGATACTGAAGCTTTCTTT. This gives the protein CASSQSPVDTEAFF.

The chain joins TRBV24-1 to TRBJ2-3, with 10 bases matching TRBD1. This CDR3 contains 14 residues. The germline V gene has CDR1 KGHDR and CDR2 SFDVKD. J lost 1 base, V lost 9 bases, and 3 bases had no gene match. The CDR3 region has the DNA TGTGCCACCTCCGGGACAGGGGGCACAGATACGCAGTATTTT. Translated: CATSGTGGTDTQYF.

CDR3 region: CASVKRGVRTEAFF. CDR3 in DNA: TGTGCCAGCGTCAAACGCGGGGTGAGGACTGAAGCTTTCTTT. The V call is TRBV6-5, the J call TRBJ1-1; no clear D. Per the germline V gene, CDR1 is MNHEY and CDR2 is SVGAGI. This CDR3 has 14 amino acids. V was shortened by 8 bases and J by 5 bases, with 18 bases between the two germline ends.

This chain links TRBV15 with TRBJ2-5; 8 bases agree with TRBD1. V gave up 1 base and J gave up 5 bases; unmatched junction bases: 6. The CDR3 loop spans 15 amino acids. Germline CDR1 is LNHNV and CDR2 is YYDKDF (reference sequence). This chain's CDR3 is CATSRVDRADETQYF. CDR3 nucleotides: TGTGCCACCAGCAGAGTGGACAGGGCGGACGAGACCCAGTACTTC. The whole variable domain, filled in from reference TRBV15 and TRBJ2-5, reads DAMVIQNPRYQVTQFGKPVTLSCSQTLNHNVMYWYQQKSSQAPKLLFHYYDKDFNNEADTPDNFQSRRPNTSFCFLDIRSPGLGDTAMYLCATSRVDRADETQYFGPGTRLLVL.

V is TRBV2 and J is TRBJ1-5, with D hard to call. The CDR3 runs to 14 residues. Trimming pared 2 bases from V and 5 bases from J, leaving 10 bases between. CDR1 is SNHLY and CDR2 is FYNNEI in the germline V gene. As DNA, the CDR3 is TGTGCCAGCAGTGAATGGTCCGGAGATCAGCCCCAGCATTTT. Translating gives CASSEWSGDQPQHF. The complete variable domain, with remaining parts taken from reference TRBV2 and TRBJ1-5, reads EPEVTQTPSHQVTQMGQEVILRCVPISNHLYFYWYRQILGQKVEFLVSFYNNEISEKSEIFDDQFSVERPDGSNFTLKIRSTKLEDSAMYFCASSEWSGDQPQHFGDGTRLSIL.

J is TRBJ1-5 and V is TRBV6-5; D remains ambiguous. Trimming shortened V by 5 bases and J by 0 bases, and 5 bases separated the two germline ends. Germline V lookup: CDR1 MNHEY, CDR2 SVGAGI. The CDR3 is 13 amino acids. The CDR3 DNA is TGTGCCAGCAGTCCGTTTAGCAATCAGCCCCAGCATTTT. This gives the protein CASSPFSNQPQHF.

The chain has TRBV5-1 and TRBJ2-1; 9 positions match TRBD2. The CDR3 length is 15 residues. Germline loops: CDR1 SGHRS, CDR2 YFSETQ. V lost 4 bases, J lost 7 bases, and 9 bases stayed unmatched. CDR3 amino acids: CASSVGLASRNEQFF. DNA for the CDR3: TGCGCCAGCAGCGTCGGACTAGCGAGTCGGAATGAGCAGTTCTTC.

The CDR3, as DNA: TGTGCCAGCAGGGGACAGGGGAACACCATATATTTT. It is translated as CASRGQGNTIYF. This chain uses TRBV9 with TRBJ1-3; TRBD1 aligns across 10 bases. Germline loops: CDR1 SGDLS, CDR2 YYNGEE. This CDR3 region has 12 residues. V lost 5 bases, J lost 7 bases, and 0 bases stayed unmatched.

The V call is TRBV12-3 or TRBV12-4, the J call TRBJ2-3; D is undetermined. The CDR3 spans 11 residues. The germline V and J ends were trimmed by 3 bases and 6 bases, with 4 bases remaining between them. As DNA, the CDR3 is TGTGCCAGCAGTTTTCGGGATACGCAGTATTTT. Translated: CASSFRDTQYF.

The CDR3 DNA reads as TGTGCCATCAGTGAGAGCGGGACAGGGTTTAAAGCTTTCTTT. This sequence encodes CAISESGTGFKAFF. This rearrangement joins TRBV10-3 to TRBJ1-1; 9 bases line up with TRBD1. This CDR3 has 14 amino acids. V gave up 2 bases and J gave up 9 bases; unmatched junction bases: 7. The V gene's germline CDR1 is ENHRY and CDR2 SYGVKD.

The chain combines TRBV10-3 with TRBJ2-2, with 10 bases aligning to TRBD2. V lost 3 bases, J lost 7 bases, and 11 bases stayed unmatched. This CDR3 is 17 amino acids long. From germline, CDR1 is ENHRY and CDR2 SYGVKD. The DNA of the CDR3 is TGTGCCATCAGTGAACACAAAAGCGGGAGGGCCGTCGGGGAGCTGTTTTTT. As protein: CAISEHKSGRAVGELFF.

The genes are TRBV7-9 and TRBJ1-1, with D uncertain. Trimming shortened V by 0 bases and J by 9 bases, and 11 bases separated the two germline ends. The CDR3 is made up of 13 amino acids. Germline values: CDR1 SEHNR, CDR2 FQNEAQ (reference sequence). The CDR3 region is CASSLANPSKAFF. The CDR3 DNA reads as TGTGCCAGCAGCTTAGCTAACCCGAGTAAAGCTTTCTTT.

The rearrangement uses TRBV9 and TRBJ2-5; D call uncertain. The germline V gene has CDR1 SGDLS and CDR2 YYNGEE. This CDR3 has 13 amino acids. V lost 3 bases to trimming and J lost 2 bases, with 8 bases between them. The CDR3 region is CASSDHIQETQYF. CDR3 DNA sequence: TGTGCCAGCAGCGATCACATTCAAGAGACCCAGTACTTC.

As concerns this clone: Other DNA sequences within the sample encode an identical CDR3. V is TRBV20-1 and J is TRBJ2-5, with D tentatively TRBD2 (5 bases). The CDR3 contains 10 residues. V was trimmed by 6 bases and J by 5 bases, leaving 7 bases between them. In germline, CDR1 is DFQATT, CDR2 SNEGSKA (reference sequence). Here the CDR3 reads CSAGAETQYF. In nucleotides, the CDR3 is TGCAGTGCGGGAGCTGAGACCCAGTACTTC.

This sequence joins TRBV3-1 (or the pseudogene TRBV3-2) and TRBJ1-2; 10 bases are a match to TRBD1. J lost 7 bases, V lost 4 bases, and 6 bases had no gene match. The CDR3 covers 14 residues. Germline lookup yields CDR1 LGHDT and CDR2 YNNKEL (reference sequence). Written as DNA, the CDR3 is TGTGCCAGCAGCCGCCGGGACAGGGGTTTTGGCTACACCTTC. Protein product: CASSRRDRGFGYTF.